The clone carrying this T cell receptor (beta chain) was seen many times. The antigen remains undetermined. The sample belongs to a study of T-cell reconstitution after alpha-beta-depleted transplantation in children. TCRbeta library preparation incorporated unique molecular identifiers. TCRdb reanalysed the PCR reads using MiXCR and keeps one entry per CDR3 protein. The sample has hundreds of thousands of distinct CDR3 sequences, around 15% seen once. V was trimmed by 2 bases and J by 1 base, leaving 8 bases between them. The CDR3 spans 14 residues. From germline, CDR1 is SGHVS and CDR2 FQNEAQ. Study-wide points: The authors attributed T-cell counts and diversity one year after transplant mostly to newly produced T cells. Several hundred expanded graft clones reportedly supplied alpha-beta T cells about two months after transplant.

This clonotype was sampled from a male patient between 10 and 17 years old who had a stem cell transplant for acute lymphoblastic leukemia, so the T cells may come from the graft donor. The source material was PBMCs, mostly from graft donor cells, sampled 360 days after TCRalphabeta/CD19-depleted stem cell transplant. The chain has TRBV7-8 and TRBJ2-5; D unclear. In DNA, the CDR3 is TGTGCCAGCAGCTTACTACCGTTCCAAGAGACCCAGTACTTC. It specifies CASSLLPFQETQYF.